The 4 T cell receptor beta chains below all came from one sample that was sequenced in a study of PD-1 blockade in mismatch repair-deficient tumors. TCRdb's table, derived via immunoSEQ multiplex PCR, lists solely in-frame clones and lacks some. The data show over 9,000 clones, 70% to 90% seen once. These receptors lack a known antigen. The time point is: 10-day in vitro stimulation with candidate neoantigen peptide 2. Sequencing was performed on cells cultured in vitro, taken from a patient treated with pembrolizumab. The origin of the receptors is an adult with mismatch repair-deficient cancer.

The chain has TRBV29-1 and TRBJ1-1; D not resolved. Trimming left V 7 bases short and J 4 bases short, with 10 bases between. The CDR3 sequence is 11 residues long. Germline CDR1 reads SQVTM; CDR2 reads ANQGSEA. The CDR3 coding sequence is TGCAGCGCCTGGGAGGGCACTGAAGCTTTCTTT. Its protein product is CSAWEGTEAFF.

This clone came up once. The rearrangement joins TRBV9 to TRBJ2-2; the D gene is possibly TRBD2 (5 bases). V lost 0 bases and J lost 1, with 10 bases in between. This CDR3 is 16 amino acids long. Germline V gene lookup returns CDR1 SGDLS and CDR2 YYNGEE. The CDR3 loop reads CASSVEAAVNTGELFF. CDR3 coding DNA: TGTGCCAGCAGCGTAGAGGCAGCGGTGAACACCGGGGAGCTGTTTTTT.

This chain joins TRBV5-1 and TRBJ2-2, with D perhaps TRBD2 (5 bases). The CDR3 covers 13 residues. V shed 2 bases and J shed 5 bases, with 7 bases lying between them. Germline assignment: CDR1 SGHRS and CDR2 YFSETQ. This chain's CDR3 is CASSFEGTGELFF. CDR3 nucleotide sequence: TGCGCCAGCAGCTTCGAGGGTACCGGGGAGCTGTTTTTT.

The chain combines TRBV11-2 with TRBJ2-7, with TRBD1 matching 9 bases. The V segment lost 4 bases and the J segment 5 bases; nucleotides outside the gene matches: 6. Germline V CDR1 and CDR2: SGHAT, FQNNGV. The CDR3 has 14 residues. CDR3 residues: CASSSGQGFDEQYF. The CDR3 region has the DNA TGTGCCAGCAGCTCAGGACAGGGGTTCGACGAGCAGTACTTC. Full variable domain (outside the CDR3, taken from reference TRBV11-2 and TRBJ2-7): EAGVAQSPRYKIIEKRQSVAFWCNPISGHATLYWYQQILGQGPKLLIQFQNNGVVDDSQLPKDRFSAERLKGVDSTLKIQPAKLEDSAVYLCASSSGQGFDEQYFGPGTRLTVT.